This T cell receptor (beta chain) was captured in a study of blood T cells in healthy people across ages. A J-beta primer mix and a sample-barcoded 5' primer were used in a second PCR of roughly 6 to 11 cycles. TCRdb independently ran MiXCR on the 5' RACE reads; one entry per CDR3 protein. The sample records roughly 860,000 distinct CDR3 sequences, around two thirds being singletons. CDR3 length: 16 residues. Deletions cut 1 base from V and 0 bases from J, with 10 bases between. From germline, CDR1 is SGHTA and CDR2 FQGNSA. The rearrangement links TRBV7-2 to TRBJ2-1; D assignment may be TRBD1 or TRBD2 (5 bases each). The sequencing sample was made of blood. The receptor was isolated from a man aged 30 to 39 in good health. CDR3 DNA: TGTGCCAGCAGCTTAGTGGGGGTGGGCTCCTACAATGAGCAGTTCTTC. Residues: CASSLVGVGSYNEQFF.